One sample yielded the 15 T cell receptor beta chains listed below, sequenced in a study of cytomegalovirus exposure and HLA in healthy donors. Repertoires were generated with immunoSEQ multiplex PCR, while TCRdb's copy carries only in-frame clones and drops some. The sample shows about 300,000 clones, roughly 90% of them seen only once. Specimen: PBMCs. These receptors were taken from a young woman in good health and CMV-seronegative.

This CDR3 is CASSTSRVSVPRNYGYTF. In DNA, the CDR3 is TGTGCCAGTAGTACTAGCCGGGTAAGCGTACCCAGGAACTATGGCTACACCTTC. The chain is built from TRBV19 and TRBJ1-2; D unresolved. Trimming left V 4 bases short and J 2 bases short, with 23 bases between. Germline V gene data show CDR1 as LNHDA and CDR2 as SQIVND (reference sequence). This CDR3 has 18 residues. Full variable domain (outside the CDR3, taken from reference TRBV19 and TRBJ1-2): DGGITQSPKYLFRKEGQNVTLSCEQNLNHDAMYWYRQDPGQGLRLIYYSQIVNDFQKGDIAEGYSVSREKKESFPLTVTSAQKNPTAFYLCASSTSRVSVPRNYGYTFGSGTRLTVV.

The chain combines TRBV5-4 with TRBJ1-2; perhaps TRBD1 as D (5 bases). Trimming removed 3 bases from V and 7 bases from J, with 13 bases in between. Germline lookup yields CDR1 SGHNT and CDR2 YYREEE (reference sequence). The CDR3 spans 13 residues. The CDR3 region is CASSYPQGGGYTF. The CDR3 nucleotides read TGTGCCAGCAGCTACCCCCAGGGTGGTGGCTACACCTTC.

This clone was detected only a few times. The rearrangement links TRBV7-2 to TRBJ1-4; 7 bases agree with TRBD1. Germline V CDR1 and CDR2: SGHTA, FQGNSA. J lost 8 bases, V lost 6 bases, and 9 bases had no gene match. The CDR3 totals 14 residues. CDR3 in amino acids: CASRPDRWSEKLFF. CDR3 coding DNA: TGTGCCAGCAGACCGGACAGGTGGAGCGAAAAACTGTTTTTT.

The rearrangement links TRBV29-1 to TRBJ1-1; TRBD1 aligns across 7 bases. V shed 3 bases and J 0 bases; nucleotides not matched to a gene: 1. The length of the CDR3 is 13 residues. CDR1 and CDR2 (germline): SQVTM, ANQGSEA. CDR3 nucleotides: TGCAGCGTTGAGGGACAGCTGAACACTGAAGCTTTCTTT. Its protein is CSVEGQLNTEAFF.

The chain has TRBV6-1 and TRBJ2-1; 9 nucleotides agree with TRBD1. CDR3 length: 16 amino acids. In germline, CDR1 is MNHNS, CDR2 SASEGT. Trimming at V came to 4 bases and at J to 4 bases, leaving 8 bases not matched to a gene. The DNA for the CDR3 is TGTGCCAGCAGTGGGCCCGGGACAGGGTCTTACAATGAGCAGTTCTTC. Translated: CASSGPGTGSYNEQFF.

The chain couples TRBV5-6 to TRBJ2-1, with D maybe TRBD1 (6 bases). Trimming stripped 0 bases from V and 12 bases from J, with 10 bases between. Germline V gene data show CDR1 as SGHDT and CDR2 as YYEEEE. There are 12 residues in the CDR3. CDR3 nucleotide sequence: TGTGCCAGCAGCTTGGCCCCGACAGGGCAGTTCTTC. Translating it yields CASSLAPTGQFF.

V is TRBV2 and J is TRBJ2-1; tentatively, D is TRBD2 (5 bases). The CDR3 spans 16 residues. Between the trimmed V and J ends, which lost 2 bases and 0 bases, there was a span of 11 bases. The germline gives CDR1 SNHLY, CDR2 FYNNEI. CDR3 bases: TGTGCCAGCAGTGAAAAGCGGTCGAGCTCCTACAATGAGCAGTTCTTC. Protein sequence: CASSEKRSSSYNEQFF. Full variable domain (missing parts from reference TRBV2 and TRBJ2-1): EPEVTQTPSHQVTQMGQEVILRCVPISNHLYFYWYRQILGQKVEFLVSFYNNEISEKSEIFDDQFSVERPDGSNFTLKIRSTKLEDSAMYFCASSEKRSSSYNEQFFGPGTRLTVL.

The table lists this clone with a few counts. CDR3 coding DNA: TGTGCCAGCCTAGGGACAATAGGATATTTTGTGAACACTGAAGCTTTCTTT. Its translation: CASLGTIGYFVNTEAFF. The chain joins TRBV19 to TRBJ1-1, with a weak D call TRBD1 (6 bases). Germline V gene lookup returns CDR1 LNHDA and CDR2 SQIVND (reference sequence). The CDR3 extends over 17 amino acids. V lost 9 bases, J lost 0 bases, and 23 bases lay in between.

V and J are TRBV7-8 and TRBJ2-7, with TRBD2 matching over 7 bases. With 1 base clipped from V and 5 bases from J, the junction kept 14 bases outside the gene matches. Germline V gene lookup returns CDR1 SGHVS and CDR2 FQNEAQ. The CDR3 extends over 17 amino acids. CDR3 region: CASSLGRLGEGVDEQYF. The CDR3 DNA is TGTGCCAGCAGCTTAGGTCGTTTGGGGGAGGGCGTCGACGAGCAGTACTTC.

The chain recombines TRBV5-1 with TRBJ2-1; 10 positions match TRBD2. Looked up from germline, CDR1 is SGHRS and CDR2 is YFSETQ. The length of the CDR3 is 16 residues. The J segment lost 5 bases and the V segment lost 3 bases, leaving 8 bases of the junction unmatched. The CDR3 spells CASSSGLAVTNNEQFF. The CDR3 DNA reads as TGCGCCAGCAGCTCCGGACTAGCGGTCACAAACAATGAGCAGTTCTTC. The whole variable domain, filled in from reference TRBV5-1 and TRBJ2-1, reads KAGVTQTPRYLIKTRGQQVTLSCSPISGHRSVSWYQQTPGQGLQFLFEYFSETQRNKGNFPGRFSGRQFSNSRSEMNVSTLELGDSALYLCASSSGLAVTNNEQFFGPGTRLTVL.

The count of this clone is one. The chain employs TRBV14 and TRBJ2-6; D unclear. Germline CDR1 is SGHDN and CDR2 is FVKESK. Deletions cut 3 bases from V and 0 bases from J, with 15 bases between. The CDR3 runs 18 residues. In DNA form, the CDR3 reads TGTGCCAGCAGCCATTTGCCGGCCAGCGCCTCTGGGGCCAACGTCCTGACTTTC. Protein: CASSHLPASASGANVLTF.

The V and J genes are TRBV19 and TRBJ2-5; TRBD1 agrees at 8 bases. After removal of 5 bases from V and 4 bases from J, the junction contained 6 bases not matched to a gene. This CDR3 spans 14 amino acids. The V gene's germline CDR1 is LNHDA and CDR2 SQIVND (reference sequence). Here the CDR3 reads CASSLGQGAETQYF. The CDR3 DNA follows: TGTGCCAGTAGTCTCGGCCAGGGGGCAGAGACCCAGTACTTC.

The chain is built from TRBV6-1 and TRBJ2-7, with TRBD1 identical over 7 bases. The CDR3 is 18 amino acids. CDR1 and CDR2 (germline): MNHNS, SASEGT. With V trimmed by 4 bases and J by 5 bases, 20 bases remained unmatched. This chain's CDR3 is CASSGAGGLGGAVDEQYF. CDR3 nucleotide sequence: TGTGCCAGCAGTGGTGCCGGAGGTTTAGGGGGCGCGGTAGACGAGCAGTACTTC.

The V gene is TRBV28, the J gene TRBJ1-2; 11 positions match TRBD1. The CDR3 runs to 13 residues. V was pared by 6 bases and J by 8 bases, with 5 bases of the junction left unmatched. In germline, CDR1 is MDHEN, CDR2 SYDVKM. This CDR3 reads CASSLGQGAGYTF. In DNA, the CDR3 is TGTGCCAGCAGCCTCGGACAGGGGGCCGGCTACACCTTC.

The gene calls are TRBV28 and TRBJ2-1; 9 bases line up with TRBD1. The J segment lost 7 bases and the V segment lost 8 bases, leaving 12 bases of the junction unmatched. The CDR3 runs 15 residues. Germline V CDR1 and CDR2: MDHEN, SYDVKM. CDR3 in amino acids: CASVTRDRAKNEQFF. CDR3 sequence (DNA): TGTGCCAGCGTTACACGGGACAGGGCGAAGAATGAGCAGTTCTTC.